This T cell receptor (beta chain) was documented in a study of cytomegalovirus exposure and HLA in healthy donors. PCR amplification relied on 60 Vbeta primers (plus 13 Jbeta primers). Assay used: immunoSEQ multiplex PCR; TCRdb lists only in-frame clones, some missing. The data show more than 80,000 clones, just under 70% seen once. CDR1 and CDR2 (germline): SGHNT, YYREEE (reference sequence). J lost 5 bases, V lost 1 base, and 5 bases had no gene match. CDR3 length equals 14 residues. This sequence joins TRBV5-4 and TRBJ2-5; 7 positions match TRBD1. What was sequenced was PBMCs. The sequence derives from a man aged 45 to 65 in good health and CMV-seronegative. The CDR3 region has the DNA TGTGCCAGCAGCTTGTCCGGGACAGAGGAGACCCAGTACTTC. Translating gives CASSLSGTEETQYF.